Following are 29 T cell receptor beta chains from one sample sequenced in a study of control samples from healthy donors and cancer patients. Profiled with immunoSEQ multiplex PCR; TCRdb holds only in-frame clones, not every one. Of about 12,000 clones in the sample, around 87% were seen once. The specimen sequenced was formalin-fixed, paraffin-embedded tissue. These receptors all stem from a male donor with melanoma.

The chain is built from TRBV10-3 and TRBJ2-1, with D perhaps matching TRBD2 (5 bases). The germline gives CDR1 ENHRY, CDR2 SYGVKD. The CDR3 contains 15 residues. Between the trimmed V and J ends, which lost 6 bases and 8 bases, there was a span of 20 bases. The CDR3 protein is CAISPVSQGGDEQFF. The DNA of the CDR3 is TGTGCCATCAGCCCGGTTAGTCAAGGAGGCGATGAGCAGTTCTTC.

This chain joins TRBV24-1 and TRBJ2-1; TRBD2 matches 7 bases. The CDR3 totals 18 residues. CDR1 KGHDR and CDR2 SFDVKD come from the germline V gene. The junction had 7 bases not matched to a gene; V was cut back by 0 bases and J by 0 bases. The CDR3 region has the DNA TGTGCCACCAGTGATTTGGGGGTGGGGAGGGGCTCCTACAATGAGCAGTTCTTC. It encodes CATSDLGVGRGSYNEQFF.

This sequence joins TRBV27 and TRBJ1-1, with 8 bases identical to TRBD1. The CDR3 contains 17 residues. With V trimmed by 2 bases and J by 5 bases, 13 bases remained unmatched. Germline values: CDR1 MNHEY, CDR2 SMNVEV (reference sequence). The CDR3 loop is CASSLLGRGQGNTEAFF. As DNA, the CDR3 is TGTGCCAGCAGTTTACTGGGACGAGGACAGGGCAATACTGAAGCTTTCTTT.

The rearrangement links TRBV11-3 to TRBJ2-3; 7 bases agree with TRBD1. The CDR3 is 15 residues long. Germline V gene data show CDR1 as SGHNT and CDR2 as YENEEA. The V and J ends lost 5 bases and 3 bases, in that order; junction bases with no gene match: 8. DNA of the CDR3: TGTGCCAGCAGCCCCCGACAGGGCATGACAGATACGCAGTATTTT. It specifies CASSPRQGMTDTQYF.

This chain connects TRBV29-1 to TRBJ1-1; 10 positions match TRBD1. Germline loops: CDR1 SQVTM, CDR2 ANQGSEA. V lost 4 bases to trimming and J lost 4 bases; unmatched junction nucleotides: 6. The length of the CDR3 is 14 residues. The CDR3 spells CSVAERTGGTEAFF. The CDR3 region has the DNA TGCAGCGTTGCTGAAAGGACAGGGGGCACTGAAGCTTTCTTT.

The chain links TRBV6-2 or TRBV6-3 to TRBJ2-7, with a weak D call TRBD2 (6 bases). Per germline, CDR1 MNHEY and CDR2 SVGEGT. This CDR3 has 15 amino acids. V lost 4 bases and J 4 bases, leaving 17 bases between the germline ends. The CDR3 nucleotides read TGTGCCAGCAGTTTACCCCGGGTAGCGGCATACGAGCAGTACGTC. Protein: CASSLPRVAAYEQYV.

The V and J genes are TRBV21-1 and TRBJ2-1; the DNA was not used to check the table's D call, TRBD2. TRBV21-1 has pseudogene status. This CDR3 contains 18 residues. This chain's CDR3 is CASSKEATSASSYNEQFF. In DNA form, the CDR3 reads TGTGCCAGCAGCAAAGAGGCTACTAGCGCTTCCTCCTACAATGAGCAGTTCTTC.

The J gene is TRBJ1-3, the V gene TRBV7-2; TRBD1 is a possible D gene (5 bases). The V gene's germline CDR1 is SGHTA and CDR2 FQGNSA. The CDR3 extends over 14 amino acids. The V end lost 5 bases, the J end lost 6 bases, and 14 bases lay between the germline ends. CDR3 in DNA: TGTGCCAGCAGCCCCGGGGCAGCCTTAAACACCATATATTTT. It yields the protein CASSPGAALNTIYF. Full variable domain (remainder filled in from reference TRBV7-2 and TRBJ1-3): GAGVSQSPSNKVTEKGKDVELRCDPISGHTALYWYRQSLGQGLEFLIYFQGNSAPDKSGLPSDRFSAERTGGSVSTLTIQRTQQEDSAVYLCASSPGAALNTIYFGEGSWLTVV.

The CDR3 here is CASSTGTVLMNTEAFF. As DNA, the CDR3 is TGTGCCAGCAGCACGGGGACAGTTCTAATGAACACTGAAGCTTTCTTT. This rearrangement joins TRBV5-8 to TRBJ1-1; TRBD1 matches at 7 bases. The CDR3 has 16 residues. The J segment lost 0 bases and the V segment lost 4 bases, leaving 9 bases of the junction unmatched. Germline CDR1 reads SGHTS; CDR2 reads YDEGEE. Supplemented by reference TRBV5-8 and TRBJ1-1, the full variable domain reads EAGVTQSPTHLIKTRGQQATLRCSPISGHTSVYWYQQALGLGLQFLLWYDEGEERNRGNFPPRFSGRQFPNYSSELNVNALELEDSALYLCASSTGTVLMNTEAFFGQGTRLTVV.

The CDR3, as DNA: TGTGCCAGCAGCAAAGGGACTAGCGGGAGCACCGGGGAGCTGTTTTTT. Translated, it gives CASSKGTSGSTGELFF. The chain is built from TRBV3-1 (or the pseudogene TRBV3-2) and TRBJ2-2; 14 nucleotides agree with TRBD2. In germline, CDR1 is LGHDT, CDR2 YNNKEL (reference sequence). CDR3 length: 16 residues. V was clipped by 5 bases and J by 4 bases; unmatched bases: 3.

Note on this clone: The sample has other DNA sequences that encode this CDR3 too. The rearrangement uses TRBV19 and TRBJ2-1; TRBD2 agrees at 12 bases. The CDR3 loop spans 14 amino acids. The V gene end was trimmed by 8 bases and the J gene end by 2 bases; junction bases not matched to a gene: 1. Per the germline V gene, CDR1 is LNHDA and CDR2 is SQIVND (reference sequence). CDR3 in amino acids: CASRTSGTYNEQFF. The CDR3 coding sequence is TGTGCCAGTCGGACTAGCGGGACCTACAATGAGCAGTTCTTC.

The chain is built from TRBV7-9 and TRBJ1-3, with a tentative D call TRBD1 (6 bases). The CDR3 is 14 residues long. Trimming removed 5 bases at V and 4 bases at J, with 12 bases between. CDR1 is SEHNR and CDR2 is FQNEAQ in the germline V gene (reference sequence). CDR3 amino acids: CASSPLQGGNTIYF. CDR3 nucleotides: TGTGCCAGCAGCCCCCTCCAGGGGGGAAACACCATATATTTT.

The rearrangement uses TRBV5-4 and TRBJ1-4, with D uncertain. From germline, CDR1 is SGHNT and CDR2 YYREEE (reference sequence). V lost 0 bases and J 3 bases, leaving 6 bases between the germline ends. CDR3 length: 14 amino acids. The CDR3 here is CASSLGGSNEKLFF. CDR3 nucleotide sequence: TGTGCCAGCAGCTTGGGGGGATCTAATGAAAAACTGTTTTTT.

The chain uses TRBV12-5 and TRBJ1-5; no clear D gene. The CDR3 contains 15 residues. Trimming removed 1 base from V and 0 bases from J, with 7 bases in between. In germline, CDR1 is LGHNT, CDR2 FRNRAP. CDR3 coding DNA: TGTGCTAGTGGTTTGGGCGGGTATAGCAATCAGCCCCAGCATTTT. Its translation is CASGLGGYSNQPQHF.

The rearrangement links TRBV18 to TRBJ2-7; possible D gene TRBD1, 5 bases. V was shortened by 5 bases and J by 0 bases, with 11 bases between the two germline ends. This CDR3 contains 14 residues. The germline V gene has CDR1 KGHSH and CDR2 LQKENI. The CDR3 nucleotides read TGTGCCAGCTCAGCCACAGGATCCTCCTACGAGCAGTACGTC. Translating gives CASSATGSSYEQYV.

The chain uses TRBV24-1 and TRBJ1-1, with D possibly being TRBD1 (6 bases). CDR3 size: 14 residues. V lost 3 bases and J 0 bases, leaving 7 bases between the germline ends. Germline CDR1 reads KGHDR; CDR2 reads SFDVKD. CDR3 protein: CATSDDRMNTEAFF. The CDR3 DNA is TGTGCCACCAGTGATGACAGGATGAACACTGAAGCTTTCTTT.

The chain's CDR3 is CASSEGAGGYGYTF. The CDR3 DNA is TGTGCCAGCAGTGAGGGGGCAGGGGGTTATGGCTACACCTTC. The chain uses TRBV2 and TRBJ1-2; TRBD1 agrees at 7 bases. The CDR3 is 14 amino acids. J lost 5 bases, V lost 3 bases, and 6 bases had no gene match. Germline CDR1 SNHLY, CDR2 FYNNEI.

J is TRBJ1-1 and V is TRBV5-1; the D gene is possibly TRBD1 (6 bases). Germline V lookup: CDR1 SGHRS, CDR2 YFSETQ. This CDR3 spans 16 amino acids. The ends were cut back, 4 bases at V and 4 bases at J, with 20 bases in the middle. DNA for the CDR3: TGCGCCAGCAGCCCCCGGACAGTCGGGGGGGCCACTGAAGCTTTCTTT. Encoded protein: CASSPRTVGGATEAFF. Combining the CDR3 with reference TRBV5-1 and TRBJ1-1 gives the whole variable domain KAGVTQTPRYLIKTRGQQVTLSCSPISGHRSVSWYQQTPGQGLQFLFEYFSETQRNKGNFPGRFSGRQFSNSRSEMNVSTLELGDSALYLCASSPRTVGGATEAFFGQGTRLTVV.

V usage is TRBV10-2 and J usage is TRBJ2-7, with D unresolved. The germline gives CDR1 WSHSY, CDR2 SAAADI. The V end lost 4 bases, the J end lost 0 bases, and 13 bases lay between the germline ends. The CDR3 consists of 15 residues. This chain's CDR3 is CASSAYTGYSYEQYF. The CDR3 DNA reads as TGCGCCAGCAGTGCGTACACGGGTTACTCCTACGAGCAGTACTTC.

The chain has TRBV5-8 and TRBJ2-5; D perhaps matches TRBD1 (6 bases). The CDR3 is 15 amino acids. Germline CDR1 and CDR2: SGHTS and YDEGEE. The V and J ends lost 4 bases and 4 bases respectively, with 17 bases between them. The CDR3 region is CASSTDLSGVETQYF. For the CDR3, the DNA is TGTGCCAGCAGCACCGACCTCTCAGGGGTAGAGACCCAGTACTTC.

V usage is TRBV3-1 (or the pseudogene TRBV3-2) and J usage is TRBJ1-5; D gene ambiguous. Deletions cut 6 bases from V and 2 bases from J, with 5 bases between. CDR3 length: 12 amino acids. CDR1 and CDR2 (germline): LGHDT, YNNKEL (reference sequence). This chain's CDR3 is CASSQGNQPQHF. CDR3 nucleotides: TGTGCCAGCAGTCAGGGCAATCAGCCCCAGCATTTT.

In its sample, this clone was seen a few times. The CDR3 nucleotides read TGTGCCAGCAGCCAAGGGGAGGAACACACCGGGGAGCTGTTTTTT. Protein product: CASSQGEEHTGELFF. This chain uses TRBV3-1 (or the pseudogene TRBV3-2) with TRBJ2-2; D possibly corresponds to TRBD2 (6 bases). The CDR3 has 15 amino acids. Trimming left V 1 base short and J 3 bases short, with 9 bases between. CDR1 LGHDT and CDR2 YNNKEL come from the germline V gene (reference sequence).

This rearrangement joins TRBV6-5 to TRBJ1-2, with D perhaps TRBD1 (6 bases). Per germline, CDR1 MNHEY and CDR2 SVGAGI. Trimming took off 2 bases at V and 9 bases at J, with 10 bases between the two ends. This CDR3 spans 12 amino acids. CDR3 sequence: CASSYQGGSYTF. CDR3 coding DNA: TGTGCCAGCAGTTACCAAGGGGGGAGCTACACCTTC.

The chain has TRBV6-5 and TRBJ2-1; 11 nucleotides match TRBD2. Germline V lookup: CDR1 MNHEY, CDR2 SVGAGI. The ends lost 4 bases at V and 4 bases at J; junction bases unmatched: 6. The CDR3 has 16 amino acids. This CDR3 reads CASSSLAGGGYNEQFF. In DNA, the CDR3 is TGTGCCAGCAGTTCCCTAGCGGGAGGTGGATACAATGAGCAGTTCTTC.

Remarks on this clone: It is unclear where the CDR3 begins or ends on the DNA, so no DNA is shown, and the CDR3 is as TCRdb lists it. The rearrangement joins TRBV11-2 to TRBJ2-7; the table assigns TRBD2, which was not confirmed against the DNA. Inclusive of both ends, the CDR3 amounts to 14 amino acids. Germline loops: CDR1 SGHAT, CDR2 FQNNGV. Here the CDR3 reads CASSHGSAPGEQYF.

The table lists this clone with a count of one. The chain employs TRBV2 and TRBJ2-3; D remains unclear. CDR1 SNHLY and CDR2 FYNNEI come from the germline V gene. CDR3 length equals 14 residues. V was clipped by 3 bases and J by 5 bases, with 12 bases between them. The CDR3, as DNA: TGTGCCAGCAGTGAGTCGCTAGTATTAGATACGCAGTATTTT. Amino acid sequence: CASSESLVLDTQYF.

V is TRBV4-1 and J is TRBJ2-7; TRBD2 aligns across 10 bases. Germline CDR1 MGHRA, CDR2 YSYEKL. This CDR3 has 14 amino acids. The ends lost 0 bases at V and 7 bases at J; junction bases unmatched: 3. The DNA for the CDR3 is TGCGCCAGCAGCCAAGAGGAACTAGCGGGAGAGCAGTACTTC. This sequence encodes CASSQEELAGEQYF.

The chain recombines TRBV4-2 with TRBJ1-3, with 10 bases fitting TRBD1. Germline V CDR1 and CDR2: LGHNA, YNFKEQ. The V gene end was trimmed by 1 base and the J gene end by 7 bases; junction bases not matched to a gene: 7. The CDR3 sequence is 16 residues long. The CDR3 loop is CASSQGPAGQGNTIYF. Written as DNA, the CDR3 is TGTGCCAGCAGCCAAGGGCCTGCGGGACAGGGGAACACCATATATTTT.

This sequence joins TRBV7-8 and TRBJ2-3; D is uncertain. Trimming shortened V by 4 bases and J by 5 bases, and 13 bases separated the two germline ends. Per the germline V gene, CDR1 is SGHVS and CDR2 is FQNEAQ. The CDR3 covers 14 residues. The CDR3 region is CASSSSGPRDTQYF. CDR3 in DNA: TGTGCCAGCAGCTCAAGTGGCCCGCGAGATACGCAGTATTTT.